Listed here are 5 T cell receptor beta chains from one sample, sequenced in a study of blood T cell repertoires in COVID-19. TCRdb keeps only in-frame clones here, not all; method: immunoSEQ multiplex PCR. Of just under 250,000 clones detected, about 90% appear once; the ten largest clones hold 3% to 3.5%. Sequencing was carried out using peripheral blood. These receptors were taken from a woman in her twenties or thirties who had recovered from COVID-19.

This clone was counted once. The CDR3 loop is CASSQGYRGSYEQYF. The CDR3 DNA sequence: TGTGCCAGCAGCCAGGGTTACAGGGGTTCCTACGAGCAGTACTTC. This chain connects TRBV14 to TRBJ2-7; the match to TRBD1 covers 7 bases. Trimming cost V 3 bases and J 1 base; bases outside gene matches: 6. Germline V gene sequence: CDR1 SGHDN, CDR2 FVKESK. This CDR3 spans 15 amino acids. The entire variable domain, with the rest obtained from reference TRBV14 and TRBJ2-7, is as follows: EAGVTQFPSHSVIEKGQTVTLRCDPISGHDNLYWYRRVMGKEIKFLLHFVKESKQDESGMPNNRFLAERTGGTYSTLKVQPAELEDSGVYFCASSQGYRGSYEQYFGPGTRLTVT.

The chain is built from TRBV12-5 and TRBJ2-2, with D perhaps matching TRBD1 (6 bases). Germline CDR1 and CDR2: LGHNT and FRNRAP. The ends were cut back, 0 bases at V and 7 bases at J, with 18 bases in the middle. This CDR3 spans 17 amino acids. CDR3 region: CASGLVTGAYGIGELFF. DNA of the CDR3: TGTGCTAGTGGTTTGGTGACAGGTGCTTACGGGATCGGGGAGCTGTTTTTT. Full variable domain (outside the CDR3, taken from reference TRBV12-5 and TRBJ2-2): DARVTQTPRHKVTEMGQEVTMRCQPILGHNTVFWYRQTMMQGLELLAYFRNRAPLDDSGMPKDRFSAEMPDATLATLKIQPSEPRDSAVYFCASGLVTGAYGIGELFFGEGSRLTVL.

This chain links TRBV5-1 with TRBJ1-4; D might be TRBD1 (5 bases). CDR1 and CDR2 (germline): SGHRS, YFSETQ. The CDR3 has 15 amino acids. Trimming pared 4 bases from V and 5 bases from J, leaving 15 bases between. The CDR3 region has the DNA TGCGCCAGCAGCGTGGGGACGGGATGGAATGAAAAACTGTTTTTT. Its translation: CASSVGTGWNEKLFF.

The CDR3 nucleotides read TGTGCCAGCAGTTACTCGAGCGGGGGCTACAATGAGCAGTTCTTC. This encodes CASSYSSGGYNEQFF. The rearrangement links TRBV6-2 or TRBV6-3 to TRBJ2-1, with 8 nucleotides matching TRBD2. Losses at the gene ends were 0 bases for V and 3 bases for J; bases not matched to a gene: 1. The CDR3 covers 15 residues. Germline values: CDR1 MNHEY, CDR2 SVGEGT.

The chain uses TRBV28 and TRBJ1-2, with 7 bases lining up with TRBD1. Germline CDR1 MDHEN, CDR2 SYDVKM. The CDR3 runs 13 residues. Germline trimming cut 10 bases from V and 4 bases from J; bases unmatched to any gene: 9. CDR3 bases: TGTGCCACCCCATCAGGGGGGTCCTATGGCTACACCTTC. Translated: CATPSGGSYGYTF.